By share, the clone carrying this T cell receptor (beta chain) counts as large. Its antigen remains unidentified. This sample is part of a study of sequential checkpoint blockade in melanoma. Treatment of the sample: randomized to nivolumab then ipilimumab (arm A) or the reverse (arm B). The table came from immunoSEQ multiplex PCR; TCRdb's copy has only in-frame clones and leaves some out. This table has 400 to 550 clones, roughly a fifth appearing once. The trim removed 0 bases at V and 2 bases at J, leaving 9 bases unmatched. Germline assignment: CDR1 SGDLS and CDR2 YYNGEE. This CDR3 spans 18 amino acids. Regarding the study as a whole: In arm A, pretreatment tumor clonality was associated with response. Tumor T-cell fraction and clonality correlated with PD-L1 and CD8+ counts.

The J gene is TRBJ2-3, the V gene TRBV9, with 10 positions matching TRBD2. The TCR was taken from a human donor with melanoma. The sample here was tumor tissue (inferred from file names), taken from a patient given nivolumab and ipilimumab in sequence. Here the CDR3 reads CASSVEGLAGADTDTQYF. CDR3 nucleotides: TGTGCCAGCAGCGTAGAAGGGCTAGCGGGGGCAGACACAGATACGCAGTATTTT.